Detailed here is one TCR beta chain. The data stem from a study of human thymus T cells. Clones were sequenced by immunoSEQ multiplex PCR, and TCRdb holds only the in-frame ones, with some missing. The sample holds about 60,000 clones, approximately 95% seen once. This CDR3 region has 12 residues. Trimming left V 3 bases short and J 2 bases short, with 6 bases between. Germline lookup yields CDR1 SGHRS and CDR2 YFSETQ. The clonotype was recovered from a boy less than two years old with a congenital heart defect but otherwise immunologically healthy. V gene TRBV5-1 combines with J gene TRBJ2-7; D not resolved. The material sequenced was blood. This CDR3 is CASSSPTYEQYF. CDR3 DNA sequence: TGCGCCAGCAGCTCCCCCACCTACGAGCAGTACTTC.